The TCR beta chain described here comes from a study of T cells after yellow fever vaccination (dated 2019 in TCRdb). At the level of the whole study: The SMART-Seq v4 Ultra Low Input RNA kit was used to prepare libraries from fractions with low cell numbers. To follow T-cell clones before and after both primary and booster YFV17D yellow fever vaccination, bulk TCR alpha and beta repertoires underwent longitudinal sequencing. Two healthy male donors, one aged 18 to 30 and one aged 30 to 39 years, were included in the cohort. Blood was collected at multiple timepoints before and after primary and secondary immunization, and bulk PBMC replicates and cell subsets were isolated.

The intended sense of this specimen's treatment or condition label: live attenuated yellow fever vaccine strain. At each blood-draw timepoint, two biological replicates of bulk PBMCs were collected. PBMCs were isolated from peripheral blood using a standard Ficoll-Paque protocol. TriZol was used to extract RNA from bulk PBMCs, from CD4 and CD8 fractions, and from dextramer-positive and dextramer-negative fractions. The CDR3 measures 14 amino acids from cysteine to phenylalanine. Kept here is only the CDR3 DNA, which spans 42 bases and is read in frame from base 1. CDR1 LGHNA and CDR2 YNFKEQ are derived from the germline V gene. Beyond this particular receptor, the publication reports: FACS-sorted repertoires could contain abundant contaminating clonotypes from the bulk population, so computational filtering was required. Most clones expanded after primary vaccination were re-detected after the booster (almost 98% of CD4 and roughly 87% of CD8), suggesting broad memory maintenance. Only a couple of donors were included in the study, so the extent to which the findings can be generalized is limited. A small fraction of clonotypes showed up in both the CD4 and CD8 compartments, probably as a result of convergent recombination. Compared with the primary T-cell response, the secondary T-cell response was faster but weaker, reaching its peak on day 5 rather than on day 15.

Data came from an Illumina NovaSeq 6000. TCR cDNA was synthesized by 5'RACE template switching, through which a universal primer site and unique molecular identifiers were introduced. cDNA synthesis was primed from both the TCR alpha and TCR beta constant segments. Library amplification involved two PCR steps, and the second step added sample barcodes and sequencing adapters. Sequencing of libraries was done on Illumina HiSeq 2500 (2x100 bp) or NovaSeq (2x150 bp). The original methods were these. MIGEC handled demultiplexing of reads and collapsing into UMI consensus sequences, while MiXCR performed V(D)J alignment. Clonotypes responding to the vaccine were identified with edgeR on replicate PBMC samples, with the criteria of FDR below 0.01 and a log2 fold change above 5 up to day 15. CD4 or CD8 identity was assigned to each bulk clonotype according to whether the clonotype was present at higher abundance in the sequenced CD4 repertoire or the sequenced CD8 repertoire. TCRdb reworked the public reads: Q25 trimming with fastp, MiXCR clone assembly, productive beta chains retained. Merged by CDR3 protein, the rows form single entries marked with the most common genes and DNA. Here the V and J calls rest on TCRdb's processing, not on the authors' analysis. The sample profile shows more than 200,000 distinct CDR3 sequences; over 3% of them were found once. Together, the top ten hold roughly a fifth of the sample.

The table lists this clonotype with many counts. This clone's antigen is unknown. An end of the junction differs from the germline gene, which may be a read error. The specimen was PBMCs, collected 15 days after the yellow fever booster vaccination. This receptor chain uses TRBV4-2 and TRBJ2-4; a stretch of 10 junction bases matches TRBD2. The sequence came from a man aged 18 to 30 who received the YFV17D yellow fever vaccine. At the DNA level, the sequence is TGTGCCAGCAGCCAAGAGGGTAGCGGGGGGCCAAAAGCCTTC. It encodes CASSQEGSGGPKAF.